These 27 T cell receptor beta chains came from one sample sequenced in a study of regulatory T cells in long-lasting Graves disease. Regarding time point: newly diagnosed GD, antithyroid drugs for less than 3 months. PBMCs were the source of the RNA used for TCR sequencing. The authors built TCR beta libraries using iRepertoire HTBI primers and Arm-PCR of CDR3 regions. TCRdb called the multiplex PCR reads again in MiXCR, with one record for every CDR3 protein. The data show roughly 350,000 distinct CDR3 sequences, about a sixth seen once. The same data also went into a second study, on T cells in Graves' hyperthyroidism and ophthalmopathy.

Sequences were derived from peripheral blood mononuclear cells (PBMCs), sampled at new diagnosis, from a patient treated with antithyroid drugs. The receptors here all came from a woman younger than 30 with Graves disease.

Remarks on this clonotype: A junction boundary mismatches the germline segment, possibly from a read error. V and J are TRBV24-1 and TRBJ1-1; TRBD1 matches 9 bases. Germline V gene data show CDR1 as KGHDR and CDR2 as SFDVKD. The CDR3 extends over 15 amino acids. CDR3 sequence reads: CGTSSGDRAFHEAFF. The CDR3 DNA sequence: TGTGGCACCAGTTCAGGGGACAGGGCCTTCCACGAAGCTTTCTTT.

About this clonotype itself: This may stem from a read error, because a much larger clone lies one nucleotide away. In this CDR3 the conserved last residue, phenylalanine or tryptophan, is missing, so a read error is likely. The V call is TRBV27, the J call TRBJ1-1; no clear D gene. The CDR3 spans 14 residues. Trimming took 2 bases from V and 2 from J, leaving 9 bases between them. Germline V gene lookup returns CDR1 MNHEY and CDR2 SMNVEV (reference sequence). This CDR3 is CASSLRTQNTEAFL. CDR3 bases: TGTGCCAGCAGTTTAAGGACGCAAAACACTGAAGCTTTCCTT.

This clonotype came up many times. The chain combines TRBV28 with TRBJ2-1; the D is unclear. Germline V gene lookup returns CDR1 MDHEN and CDR2 SYDVKM. Trimming removed 5 bases at V and 0 bases at J, with 17 bases between. This CDR3 contains 17 residues. CDR3 sequence (DNA): TGTGCCAGCAGTCCACCTGCCCGCACGTTCTCCTACAATGAGCAGTTCTTC. Translating gives CASSPPARTFSYNEQFF.

In nucleotides, the CDR3 is TGTGCCACCAGTCAGTACAGGAGTGGGGAACAAGAGACCCAGTACTTC. It translates to CATSQYRSGEQETQYF. The chain is built from TRBV15 and TRBJ2-5; the D gene is possibly TRBD1 (5 bases). The CDR3 has 16 residues. V dropped 6 bases and J dropped 2 bases, with 19 bases sitting between them. Germline CDR1 LNHNV, CDR2 YYDKDF (reference sequence).

The table lists this clonotype with a few counts. The CDR3 region is CASSPIENSPLHF. In DNA form, the CDR3 reads TGTGCCAGCTCACCGATTGAAAATTCACCCCTCCACTTT. The V gene is TRBV18, the J gene TRBJ1-6; no reliable D call. The CDR3 loop spans 13 amino acids. V shed 3 bases and J shed 7 bases, with 7 bases lying between them. Per germline, CDR1 KGHSH and CDR2 LQKENI.

This clonotype was seen a handful of times. The chain links TRBV20-1 to TRBJ2-4; weak D call: TRBD2 (6 bases). Germline lookup yields CDR1 DFQATT and CDR2 SNEGSKA (reference sequence). The CDR3 has 15 amino acids. V dropped 3 bases and J dropped 0 bases, with 12 bases sitting between them. Here the CDR3 DNA reads TGCAGTGCTAGGAGCCTGGGGGGAGCCAAAAACATTCAGTACTTC. It is translated as CSARSLGGAKNIQYF.

This clonotype was detected ten times or more. The J gene is TRBJ1-1, the V gene TRBV10-2; the D is unclear. The CDR3 covers 14 residues. Germline values: CDR1 WSHSY, CDR2 SAAADI. The germline V and J ends were trimmed by 5 bases and 6 bases, with 16 bases remaining between them. CDR3 bases: TGCGCCAGCAGTTACACTCCGAGAAACCCTGAAGCTTTCTTT. This translates into CASSYTPRNPEAFF.

This clonotype was seen at least ten times. V is TRBV28 and J is TRBJ1-2; D unresolved. The V end lost 6 bases, the J end lost 1 base, and 12 bases lay between the germline ends. Germline CDR1 is MDHEN and CDR2 is SYDVKM. The CDR3 extends over 14 amino acids. The CDR3 loop is CASSTPNVNYGYTF. As DNA, the CDR3 is TGTGCCAGCAGCACCCCAAACGTTAACTATGGCTACACCTTC.

About this clonotype: A much larger clone lies a single base off, so this may be a read error. The chain uses TRBV11-2 and TRBJ2-7, with 7 bases that match TRBD2. This CDR3 is 17 amino acids long. Germline V gene lookup returns CDR1 SGHAT and CDR2 FQNNGV. The CDR3 loop reads CASSLISGTRSSYEQCF. CDR3 bases: TGTGCCAGCAGCTTAATAAGCGGGACTCGGAGCTCCTACGAGCAGTGCTTC.

The sample holds many counts of this clonotype. The J gene is TRBJ1-1, the V gene TRBV3-1; D possibly corresponds to TRBD1 (5 bases). Trimming took 0 bases from V and 0 from J, leaving 11 bases between them. CDR3 length equals 16 residues. Germline V CDR1 and CDR2: LGHDT, YNNKEL (reference sequence). The CDR3 DNA reads as TGTGCCAGCAGCCAAGATACGGGGCCCATGAACACTGAAGCTTTCTTT. Encoded protein: CASSQDTGPMNTEAFF.

In this sample, this clonotype turned up many times. The chain is built from TRBV3-1 and TRBJ2-7; D gene uncertain. Looked up from germline, CDR1 is LGHDT and CDR2 is YNNKEL (reference sequence). V lost 4 bases to trimming and J lost 3 bases, with 10 bases between them. CDR3 length: 13 amino acids. The CDR3 loop is CASSPGTLYEQYF. The CDR3 nucleotides are TGTGCCAGCAGCCCAGGAACACTCTACGAGCAGTACTTC.

This clonotype has ten or more counts. The genes are TRBV18 and TRBJ2-7; the D is unclear. V lost 2 bases and J lost 4, with 12 bases in between. The CDR3 is 14 amino acids. CDR1 is KGHSH, CDR2 LQKENI, per germline. CDR3: CASSPNSGAYEQYF. CDR3 nucleotides: TGTGCCAGCTCACCAAACTCGGGTGCTTACGAGCAGTACTTC. Full variable domain (missing parts from reference TRBV18 and TRBJ2-7): NAGVMQNPRHLVRRRGQEARLRCSPMKGHSHVYWYRQLPEEGLKFMVYLQKENIIDESGMPKERFSAEFPKEGPSILRIQQVVRGDSAAYFCASSPNSGAYEQYFGPGTRLTVT.

This clonotype was observed a handful of times. CDR3 region: CATSSPAGLNIQYF. Here the CDR3 DNA reads TGTGCCACCAGCAGTCCAGCGGGATTGAACATTCAGTACTTC. The chain employs TRBV15 and TRBJ2-4; 7 bases agree with TRBD2. J gave up 7 bases and V 3 bases, and 6 bases lay outside the gene matches. CDR1 and CDR2 from the germline V gene are LNHNV and YYDKDF (reference sequence). This CDR3 has 14 amino acids.

In the case of this clonotype: This probably arose from a read error, given a far larger clone one base away. The rearrangement uses TRBV7-3 and TRBJ2-1, with D possibly being TRBD2 (6 bases). There are 13 residues in the CDR3. Germline V lookup: CDR1 SGHTA, CDR2 FQGTGA. Trimming took off 5 bases at V and 6 bases at J, with 11 bases between the two ends. This CDR3 reads CASSGGTVNEQFF. For the CDR3, the DNA is TGTGCCAGCAGCGGGGGGACTGTCAATGAGCAGTTCTTC.

This clonotype has at least ten counts. The rearrangement joins TRBV30 to TRBJ1-5; a weak D match, TRBD1 (5 bases). V was pared by 8 bases and J by 2 bases, with 13 bases between. The germline V gene encodes CDR1 GTSNPN and CDR2 SVGIG (reference sequence). This CDR3 region has 13 residues. The CDR3 DNA is TGTGCCATAGGGGCCAGGGGCAATCAGCCCCAGCATTTT. Translated: CAIGARGNQPQHF.

This clonotype was found a few times. V and J are TRBV4-2 and TRBJ2-2; 14 nucleotides match TRBD2. The germline CDR1 and CDR2 sequences are LGHNA and YNFKEQ. The J segment lost 3 bases and the V segment lost 2 bases, leaving 8 bases of the junction unmatched. The CDR3 runs 19 residues. In nucleotides, the CDR3 is TGTGCCAGCAGCCAAAACATCGGACTAGCGGGGGGCCACACCGGGGAGCTGTTTTTT. This sequence encodes CASSQNIGLAGGHTGELFF.

This clonotype showed up just a few times. This chain joins TRBV9 and TRBJ2-3; D gene ambiguous. The CDR3 length is 16 residues. V was clipped by 3 bases and J by 2 bases, with 16 bases between them. The germline V gene has CDR1 SGDLS and CDR2 YYNGEE. The CDR3 region has the DNA TGTGCCAGCAGCGCAACCCTAGGTGGGTACACAGATACGCAGTATTTT. Amino acid sequence: CASSATLGGYTDTQYF.

CDR3 amino acids: CASSGGAQGRQPQHF. CDR3 DNA: TGTGCCAGCTCGGGAGGGGCACAGGGTCGACAGCCCCAGCATTTT. This chain links TRBV18 with TRBJ1-5, with D possibly TRBD1 on 6 matching bases. Per germline, CDR1 KGHSH and CDR2 LQKENI. The CDR3 loop spans 15 amino acids. The ends were cut back, 6 bases at V and 7 bases at J, with 19 bases in the middle. The full variable domain, completed using reference TRBV18 and TRBJ1-5, is NAGVMQNPRHLVRRRGQEARLRCSPMKGHSHVYWYRQLPEEGLKFMVYLQKENIIDESGMPKERFSAEFPKEGPSILRIQQVVRGDSAAYFCASSGGAQGRQPQHFGDGTRLSIL.

This clonotype occurred a few times. This chain joins TRBV10-3 and TRBJ2-3; TRBD1 matches 8 bases. There are 20 residues in the CDR3. Germline V gives CDR1 ENHRY, CDR2 SYGVKD. J gave up 0 bases and V 5 bases, and 19 bases lay outside the gene matches. The CDR3 DNA reads TGTGCCATCAGTACCGGGACAGGCCGAGGCCGGGGTCCTAGCACAGATACGCAGTATTTT. This translates into CAISTGTGRGRGPSTDTQYF.

This clonotype was counted many times. The chain has TRBV5-1 and TRBJ1-1; TRBD1 matches at 10 bases. The CDR3 runs 15 residues. V shed 4 bases, J shed 4 bases, and the junction held 7 bases outside the gene matches. CDR1 and CDR2 (germline): SGHRS, YFSETQ. The CDR3 is CASSVDRGLGTEAFF. CDR3 sequence (DNA): TGCGCCAGCAGCGTCGACAGGGGGCTAGGCACTGAAGCTTTCTTT.

At least ten counts were recorded for this clonotype. The CDR3 protein is CAWSVLELAYEQFF. Here the CDR3 DNA reads TGTGCCTGGAGTGTATTGGAACTAGCCTATGAGCAGTTCTTC. The gene calls are TRBV30 and TRBJ2-1; weak D call: TRBD2 (6 bases). CDR3 length: 14 residues. Trimming shortened V by 0 bases and J by 8 bases, and 14 bases separated the two germline ends. Germline values: CDR1 GTSNPN, CDR2 SVGIG (reference sequence). Based on the CDR3 plus reference TRBV30 and TRBJ2-1, the full variable domain is SQTIHQWPATLVQPVGSPLSLECTVEGTSNPNLYWYRQAAGRGLQLLFYSVGIGQISSEVPQNLSASRPQDRQFILSSKKLLLSDSGFYLCAWSVLELAYEQFFGPGTRLTVL.

This clonotype was recorded many times. This chain uses TRBV5-6 with TRBJ2-7, with D possibly being TRBD2 (5 bases). This CDR3 has 13 residues. Germline V lookup: CDR1 SGHDT, CDR2 YYEEEE. With 0 bases removed from V and 6 bases from J, the gap between germline ends came to 10 bases. This CDR3 is CASSLESRGEQYF. DNA of the CDR3: TGTGCCAGCAGCTTGGAGTCCCGGGGCGAGCAGTACTTC.

This chain joins TRBV28 and TRBJ1-1; 9 nucleotides line up with TRBD1. The germline CDR1 and CDR2 sequences are MDHEN and SYDVKM. The CDR3 totals 17 residues. V was pared by 7 bases and J by 4 bases, with 16 bases of the junction left unmatched. The CDR3 region has the DNA TGTGCCAGCACCCTTACTCGGGTGGGGACAGGGCCCACTGAAGCTTTCTTT. It translates to CASTLTRVGTGPTEAFF.

This clonotype was observed many times. This chain connects TRBV7-8 to TRBJ1-5, with 7 bases identical to TRBD1. CDR3 size: 15 residues. Unmatched junction bases numbered 4, after V lost 0 bases and J lost 5 bases. Germline loops: CDR1 SGHVS, CDR2 FQNEAQ. CDR3 loop: CASSLAGQADQPQHF. The CDR3 DNA sequence: TGTGCCAGCAGCTTAGCCGGACAGGCCGATCAGCCCCAGCATTTT.

This clonotype was seen at least ten times. J is TRBJ2-3 and V is TRBV11-1; D is unresolved. Between the trimmed V and J ends, which lost 5 bases and 6 bases, there was a span of 12 bases. CDR1 is SGHAT, CDR2 FQDESV, per germline (reference sequence). The length of the CDR3 is 13 residues. CDR3 sequence: CASSLWDSDTQYF. CDR3 sequence (DNA): TGTGCCAGCAGCCTATGGGATTCGGATACGCAGTATTTT. Based on the CDR3 plus reference TRBV11-1 and TRBJ2-3, the full variable domain is EAEVAQSPRYKITEKSQAVAFWCDPISGHATLYWYRQILGQGPELLVQFQDESVVDDSQLPKDRFSAERLKGVDSTLKIQPAELGDSAMYLCASSLWDSDTQYFGPGTRLTVL.

This clonotype was seen at least ten times. The J gene is TRBJ2-7, the V gene TRBV11-1, with D unresolved. CDR3 length equals 13 residues. Germline CDR1 and CDR2: SGHAT and FQDESV (reference sequence). V dropped 3 bases and J dropped 1 base, with 7 bases sitting between them. The CDR3 DNA sequence: TGTGCCAGCAGCTTGGCCGGTTCCTACGAGCAGTACTTC. Protein sequence: CASSLAGSYEQYF.

This clonotype came up a few times. The V and J genes are TRBV19 and TRBJ1-5; D gene unclear. The V end was cut by 6 bases, the J end by 5 bases, with 11 bases between. Germline V gene data show CDR1 as LNHDA and CDR2 as SQIVND (reference sequence). The CDR3 sequence is 13 residues long. CDR3 sequence: CASSPRSHQPQHF. The CDR3 DNA sequence: TGTGCCAGTAGCCCCAGGTCGCATCAGCCCCAGCATTTT.